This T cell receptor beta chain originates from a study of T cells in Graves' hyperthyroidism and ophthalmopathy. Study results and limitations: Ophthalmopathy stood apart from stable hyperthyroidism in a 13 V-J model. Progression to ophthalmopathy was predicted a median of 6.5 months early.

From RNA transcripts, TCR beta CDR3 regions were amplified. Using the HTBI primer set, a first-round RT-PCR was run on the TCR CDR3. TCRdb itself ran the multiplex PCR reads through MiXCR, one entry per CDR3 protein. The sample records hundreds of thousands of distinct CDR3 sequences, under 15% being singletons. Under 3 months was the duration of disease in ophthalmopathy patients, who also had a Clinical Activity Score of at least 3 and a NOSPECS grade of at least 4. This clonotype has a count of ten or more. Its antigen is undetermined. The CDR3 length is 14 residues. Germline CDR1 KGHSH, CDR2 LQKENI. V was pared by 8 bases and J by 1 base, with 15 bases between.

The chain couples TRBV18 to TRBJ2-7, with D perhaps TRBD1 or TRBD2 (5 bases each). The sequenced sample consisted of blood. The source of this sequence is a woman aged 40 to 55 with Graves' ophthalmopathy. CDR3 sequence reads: CASSPRDGSYEQYF. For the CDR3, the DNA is TGTGCCAGCAGCCCTCGGGACGGGTCCTACGAGCAGTACTTC.